Listed here are 23 T cell receptor beta chains from one sample, sequenced in a study of cytomegalovirus exposure and HLA in healthy donors. Primers: 60 Vbeta forward and 13 Jbeta reverse. The method was immunoSEQ multiplex PCR; TCRdb's version includes in-frame clones alone and lacks a portion of them. The table lists about 220,000 clones, about 77% of them singletons. Sequences were obtained from PBMCs. These receptors came from a woman in her 30s in good health and CMV-seronegative.

This clone was detected ten times or more. V is TRBV14 and J is TRBJ1-2, with 7 bases matching TRBD1. The J segment lost 7 bases and the V segment lost 4 bases, leaving 6 bases of the junction unmatched. This CDR3 spans 13 amino acids. Germline V gene data show CDR1 as SGHDN and CDR2 as FVKESK. Written as DNA, the CDR3 is TGTGCCAGCAGCCCTCGAGGGGGCTTTGGCTACACCTTC. Translation gives CASSPRGGFGYTF.

A word on this clone: Other DNA sequences in this sample translate to the same CDR3. V gene TRBV5-1 combines with J gene TRBJ1-2, with TRBD1 identical over 9 bases. CDR1 SGHRS and CDR2 YFSETQ come from the germline V gene. The CDR3 loop spans 15 amino acids. Trimming cost V 0 bases and J 1 base; bases outside gene matches: 1. This CDR3 reads CASSLEGQGNYGYTF. The DNA for the CDR3 is TGCGCCAGCAGCTTGGAGGGACAGGGTAACTATGGCTACACCTTC.

The chain employs TRBV12-5 and TRBJ1-1; 7 nucleotides match TRBD1. V dropped 0 bases and J dropped 1; count of bases not matched to a gene: 20. CDR3 size: 21 residues. Germline lookup yields CDR1 LGHNT and CDR2 FRNRAP. The CDR3 bases are TGTGCTAGTGGTTTGGTACGAATAGGTGAGTGGGACAGACAATGGAACACTGAAGCTTTCTTT. Translated, it gives CASGLVRIGEWDRQWNTEAFF.

The CDR3 coding sequence is TGTGCCAGCAGTTTAAGGCGGGGCCAGACCATTGCATCTGGGGCCAACGTCCTGACTTTC. Protein: CASSLRRGQTIASGANVLTF. The chain recombines TRBV27 with TRBJ2-6; D is perhaps TRBD2 (6 bases). This CDR3 has 20 amino acids. V was pared by 2 bases and J by 1 base, with 21 bases between. The germline CDR1 and CDR2 sequences are MNHEY and SMNVEV (reference sequence).

V usage is TRBV19 and J usage is TRBJ1-1, with 9 bases matching TRBD1. The V gene end was trimmed by 6 bases and the J gene end by 7 bases; junction bases not matched to a gene: 12. The germline gives CDR1 LNHDA, CDR2 SQIVND (reference sequence). The length of the CDR3 is 15 residues. CDR3 sequence reads: CASRLIRDRENEAFF. The CDR3, as DNA: TGTGCCAGTAGGTTAATCCGGGACAGGGAGAATGAAGCTTTCTTT.

The CDR3 DNA reads as TGTGCCAGCAGCTCGTTCCGTTACAATGAGCAGTTCTTC. The encoded protein is CASSSFRYNEQFF. The genes are TRBV7-9 and TRBJ2-1; unclear D gene. V lost 4 bases, J lost 4 bases, and 8 bases lay in between. Germline lookup yields CDR1 SEHNR and CDR2 FQNEAQ (reference sequence). The CDR3 spans 13 residues.

There are a few counts of this clone. This chain uses TRBV5-1 with TRBJ2-1; possible D gene TRBD2, 5 bases. V shed 4 bases and J shed 6 bases, with 8 bases lying between them. This CDR3 comprises 12 residues. Germline CDR1 is SGHRS and CDR2 is YFSETQ. CDR3 sequence: CASSLLGNEQFF. In nucleotides, the CDR3 is TGCGCCAGCAGCCTACTAGGCAATGAGCAGTTCTTC. Full variable domain (missing parts from reference TRBV5-1 and TRBJ2-1): KAGVTQTPRYLIKTRGQQVTLSCSPISGHRSVSWYQQTPGQGLQFLFEYFSETQRNKGNFPGRFSGRQFSNSRSEMNVSTLELGDSALYLCASSLLGNEQFFGPGTRLTVL.

This chain connects TRBV5-4 to TRBJ1-2; D perhaps matches TRBD1 (6 bases). The CDR3 contains 14 residues. Trimming pared 0 bases from V and 4 bases from J, leaving 10 bases between. Germline loops: CDR1 SGHNT, CDR2 YYREEE (reference sequence). CDR3 nucleotides: TGTGCCAGCAGCTTGGCGGACAGAATCTATGGCTACACCTTC. This sequence encodes CASSLADRIYGYTF.

This sequence joins TRBV20-1 and TRBJ2-4; perhaps TRBD1 as D (6 bases). V lost 2 bases to trimming and J lost 8 bases, with 7 bases between them. The length of the CDR3 is 11 residues. Germline CDR1 and CDR2: DFQATT and SNEGSKA (reference sequence). The CDR3 region is CSARQGHIQYF. Written as DNA, the CDR3 is TGCAGTGCTAGACAGGGGCACATTCAGTACTTC.

This chain uses TRBV18 with TRBJ2-2, with 7 bases aligning to TRBD1. The CDR3 covers 15 residues. V trimming: 4 bases; J trimming: 0 bases; junction bases outside the gene matches: 2. Germline V gene data show CDR1 as KGHSH and CDR2 as LQKENI. This CDR3 reads CASSQDRPNTGELFF. The CDR3 nucleotides are TGTGCCAGCTCACAGGACAGGCCGAACACCGGGGAGCTGTTTTTT.

This chain joins TRBV2 and TRBJ1-1, with a possible D match to TRBD1 (6 bases). The CDR3 covers 13 residues. From germline, CDR1 is SNHLY and CDR2 FYNNEI. Deletions cut 8 bases from V and 13 bases from J, with 23 bases between. CDR3 sequence reads: CASALGGETVGFF. For the CDR3, the DNA is TGTGCCAGCGCCCTAGGGGGGGAAACTGTTGGTTTCTTT.

This chain uses TRBV6-4 with TRBJ1-5, with D possibly matching TRBD1 (6 bases). CDR3 length: 13 amino acids. Trimming pared 8 bases from V and 6 bases from J, leaving 14 bases between. The germline V gene has CDR1 MRHNA and CDR2 SNTAGT. Here the CDR3 DNA reads TGTGCCAGCGCCCCAGGGGTTGGTCAGCCCCAGCATTTT. Translation: CASAPGVGQPQHF.

The chain joins TRBV10-3 to TRBJ1-2; D remains ambiguous. From germline, CDR1 is ENHRY and CDR2 SYGVKD. The CDR3 loop spans 14 amino acids. The V and J ends lost 6 bases and 3 bases respectively, with 14 bases between them. DNA for the CDR3: TGTGCCATCAGCCCTGGGCACGGCGACTATGGCTACACCTTC. This gives the protein CAISPGHGDYGYTF.

V is TRBV18 and J is TRBJ2-7; maybe TRBD2 (5 bases). Trimming took off 1 base at V and 0 bases at J, with 10 bases between the two ends. From germline, CDR1 is KGHSH and CDR2 LQKENI. This CDR3 has 15 residues. The CDR3 spells CASSPQAGLSYEQYF. The CDR3 nucleotides are TGTGCCAGCTCACCACAGGCAGGACTCTCCTACGAGCAGTACTTC.

The rearrangement uses TRBV10-3 and TRBJ2-5; D is uncertain. This CDR3 has 14 amino acids. The V end was cut by 1 base, the J end by 2 bases, with 8 bases between. Germline-derived CDR1 and CDR2 are ENHRY and SYGVKD. The CDR3 region has the DNA TGTGCCATCAGTGAGTTGAGAAATCAAGAGACCCAGTACTTC. Translating it yields CAISELRNQETQYF.

The rearrangement links TRBV15 to TRBJ2-3; TRBD1 agrees at 8 bases. Unmatched junction bases numbered 6, after V lost 5 bases and J lost 2 bases. The length of the CDR3 is 15 residues. Germline loops: CDR1 LNHNV, CDR2 YYDKDF (reference sequence). The CDR3 coding sequence is TGTGCCACCAGCTTGGACAGGGCCTTCACAGATACGCAGTATTTT. The encoded protein is CATSLDRAFTDTQYF.

The chain uses TRBV7-9 and TRBJ1-2, with 7 nucleotides matching TRBD1. The V and J ends lost 3 bases and 4 bases, in that order; junction bases with no gene match: 11. The germline V gene encodes CDR1 SEHNR and CDR2 FQNEAQ (reference sequence). CDR3 length: 16 amino acids. CDR3 residues: CASSLAISQGSYGYTF. CDR3 in DNA: TGTGCCAGCAGCTTGGCCATTTCACAGGGGAGCTATGGCTACACCTTC.

The chain employs TRBV6-5 and TRBJ2-2; D may be TRBD2 (6 bases). Germline values: CDR1 MNHEY, CDR2 SVGAGI. V dropped 2 bases and J dropped 1 base, with 11 bases sitting between them. The CDR3 spans 16 residues. CDR3 region: CASSYGVGGNTGELFF. The CDR3 region has the DNA TGTGCCAGCAGTTACGGTGTCGGGGGGAACACCGGGGAGCTGTTTTTT.

Turning to this clone: A junction boundary mismatches the germline segment, possibly from a read error. V and J are TRBV7-7 and TRBJ2-7; D may be TRBD2 (6 bases). The CDR3 is made up of 15 amino acids. Germline V gives CDR1 SSHAT, CDR2 FNYEAQ (reference sequence). The CDR3 DNA reads as TGTGCTAGCAGCTTAGCTCGCGGGGACTCCTACGAGCAGTACTTC. Amino acids: CASSLARGDSYEQYF.

The V and J genes are TRBV5-1 and TRBJ2-1, with TRBD2 identical over 7 bases. V lost 4 bases to trimming and J lost 1 base; unmatched junction nucleotides: 8. Germline V gene lookup returns CDR1 SGHRS and CDR2 YFSETQ. The CDR3 contains 16 residues. The CDR3 DNA follows: TGCGCCAGCAGCCGGGGGGTGGGCGATTCCTACAATGAGCAGTTCTTC. Its translation: CASSRGVGDSYNEQFF. Full variable domain (remainder filled in from reference TRBV5-1 and TRBJ2-1): KAGVTQTPRYLIKTRGQQVTLSCSPISGHRSVSWYQQTPGQGLQFLFEYFSETQRNKGNFPGRFSGRQFSNSRSEMNVSTLELGDSALYLCASSRGVGDSYNEQFFGPGTRLTVL.

This rearrangement joins TRBV6-5 to TRBJ2-5, with D unclear. CDR1 is MNHEY, CDR2 SVGAGI, per germline. V was cut by 2 bases and J by 5 bases, with 6 bases left in between. This CDR3 has 12 amino acids. The CDR3 DNA is TGTGCCAGCAGTTACGTCGGGGAGACCCAGTACTTC. This gives the protein CASSYVGETQYF.

The chain joins TRBV21-1 to TRBJ1-6. TRBV21-1 is a known pseudogene. The CDR3 has 14 amino acids. CDR3 DNA sequence: TGTGCCAGCAGCAAAGCGGGCGGGGGCAGGCCCCTCCACTTT. This translates into CASSKAGGGRPLHF.

The J gene is TRBJ2-1, the V gene TRBV10-1; 8 bases fit TRBD1. The CDR3 has 16 residues. V trimming: 5 bases; J trimming: 7 bases; junction bases outside the gene matches: 13. Germline V gene lookup returns CDR1 WNHNN and CDR2 SYGVQD (reference sequence). CDR3 sequence (DNA): TGCGCCAGCAGTCGAACTGGACAGGGAACGGGAAATGAGCAGTTCTTC. Translating it yields CASSRTGQGTGNEQFF.